These T cell receptor beta chains were read from a single sample in a study of blood T cell repertoires in COVID-19. Only in-frame clones appear in the TCRdb table, and some are missing; sequencing was by immunoSEQ multiplex PCR. The data show fewer than 200,000 clones, more than 80% seen once. Sequenced material: peripheral blood. All receptors come from a human donor in a cohort sampled during active COVID-19. The CDR3 runs from the conserved cysteine through the conserved F or W. The D gene is left open where the match is weak. Part of the rows lack a size; the others show once, few, many or a class for expanded clones.

>-|TRBJ1-4|-|TRBV7-6|15
TGTGCCAGCAGCCTTGTGGGGGGTTCTAATGAAAAACTGTTTTTT
CASSLVGGSNEKLFF
>-|TRBJ2-3|-|TRBV5-4|14
TGTGCCAGCAGCACCGGGACTTCCTCAGATACGCAGTATTTT
CASSTGTSSDTQYF
>-|TRBJ1-1|once|TRBV9|12
TGTGCCAGCAGCGTTGGGGGGGCTGAAGCTTTCTTT
CASSVGGAEAFF
>TRBD2|TRBJ2-7|-|TRBV13|16
TGTGCCAGCAGCTTGGGACTAGCGGGGGCGCACTACGAGCAGTACTTC
CASSLGLAGAHYEQYF
>-|TRBJ2-2|-|TRBV4-1|18
TGCGCCAGCAGCCAAGATGGAGAAGGAGGGGCGAACACCGGGGAGCTGTTTTTT
CASSQDGEGGANTGELFF
>TRBD1|TRBJ2-1|-|TRBV12-3/TRBV12-4|13
TGTGCCAGCAGACAGGGACAGGGGAATGAGCAGTTCTTC
CASRQGQGNEQFF
>-|TRBJ1-2|-|TRBV4-1|17
TGCGCCAGCAGCCAAGATCCGAGACAGACAACTAACTATGGCTACACCTTC
CASSQDPRQTTNYGYTF
>TRBD1|TRBJ1-2|-|TRBV27|15
TGTGCCAGCAGTTTCAGCAGGGGGCAGGGCTATGGCTACACCTTC
CASSFSRGQGYGYTF
>TRBD1|TRBJ1-2|-|TRBV5-1|15
TGCGCCAGCAGCTTGAGTCCCGGACAGGGAAGCGGCTACACCTTC
CASSLSPGQGSGYTF
>TRBD1|TRBJ2-3|-|TRBV11-2|17
TGTGCCAGCAGCTTAGGTGTGACAGGGGGCGCGACAGATACGCAGTATTTT
CASSLGVTGGATDTQYF
>TRBD2|TRBJ2-1|-|TRBV11-2|15
TGTGCCAGCAGGCCTAGCGGGTTCTCCTACAATGAGCAGTTCTTC
CASRPSGFSYNEQFF
>-|TRBJ1-6|-|TRBV9|13
TGTGCCAGCAGCGTTACGTCTATTCCACCCCTCCACTTT
CASSVTSIPPLHF
>-|TRBJ1-2|-|TRBV3-1/TRBV3-2|13
TGTGCCAGCAGCCAAGACTCCAGCGTGGGCTACACCTTC
CASSQDSSVGYTF
>-|TRBJ1-2|-|TRBV5-4|16
TGTGCCAGCAGCTCGCCCTCGCTGGGGGGTCTGGGTGGCTACACCTTC
CASSSPSLGGLGGYTF
>-|TRBJ2-1|-|TRBV27|12
TGTGCCAGCAGTTTACCCTCCTATGAGCAGTTCTTC
CASSLPSYEQFF
>-|TRBJ1-6|-|TRBV5-1|16
TGCGCCAGCAGGGGAGGGGGAGGAATTTTAAATTCACCCCTCCACTTT
CASRGGGGILNSPLHF
>TRBD2|TRBJ2-1|-|TRBV9|15
TGTGCCAGCAGCGTAGGGCTAGCGGAGTACAATGAGCAGTTCTTC
CASSVGLAEYNEQFF
>-|TRBJ2-5|once|TRBV5-1|14
TGCGCCAGCAGCTTGGATAGCAGGGAAGAGACCCAGTACTTC
CASSLDSREETQYF
>-|TRBJ2-5|-|TRBV7-9|12
TGTGCCAGCAGCTTGGCCACGGAGACCCAGTACTTC
CASSLATETQYF
>-|TRBJ1-6|few|TRBV30|13
TGTGCCTGGAGTGTAGGCCAGGCTAAGCCCCTCCACTTT
CAWSVGQAKPLHF
>-|TRBJ1-1|-|TRBV6-5|15
TGTGCCAGCAGTTACTCTCAGGGCCTGAACACTGAAGCTTTCTTT
CASSYSQGLNTEAFF
>-|TRBJ2-6|-|TRBV5-1|15
TGCGCCAGCAGTCTTACAGAATCTGGGGCCAACGTCCTGACTTTC
CASSLTESGANVLTF
>-|TRBJ2-5|-|TRBV9|14
TGTGCCAGCAGCGTAGGGGACTACCAAGAGACCCAGTACTTC
CASSVGDYQETQYF
>TRBD1|TRBJ2-2|-|TRBV5-8|15
TGTGCCAGCAGCCCCTTGGGACAGGGGAACGGGGAGCTGTTTTTT
CASSPLGQGNGELFF
>-|TRBJ2-4|-|TRBV18|17
TGTGCCAGCTCACCAGAAGACAGGCTCTTGGCCAAAAACATTCAGTACTTC
CASSPEDRLLAKNIQYF